One sample yielded the 20 T cell receptor beta chains listed below, sequenced in a study of human T cells and chemical hapten exposure. MiXCR was run by TCRdb on the RACE reads, yielding one entry per CDR3 protein. This repertoire shows 300,000 to 450,000 distinct CDR3 sequences, approximately 5% found once; its top ten account for 2% to 2.5%. Time point in this sample: patch test 1, 2 weeks after DPC sensitization. Treatment denoted: therapeutic diphenylcyclopropenone sensitization with weekly scalp DPC. This specimen was whole blood, taken in connection with sensitization to the hapten diphenylcyclopropenone (DPC). Every receptor here comes from a woman aged 45-65 years with alopecia areata. Some clones in this sample may be carry-over from other donors' samples.

This clonotype appeared many times. This chain joins TRBV3-1 and TRBJ1-2, with a possible D match to TRBD1 (5 bases). The germline CDR1 and CDR2 sequences are LGHDT and YNNKEL (reference sequence). The CDR3 consists of 13 residues. V was trimmed by 0 bases and J by 4 bases, leaving 6 bases between them. The CDR3 nucleotides read TGTGCCAGCAGCCAAGACAGGGCCTATGGCTACACCTTC. Its translation is CASSQDRAYGYTF.

This clonotype has only a few counts. The chain links TRBV9 to TRBJ1-1, with D possibly TRBD1 on 6 matching bases. Trimming left V 3 bases short and J 1 base short, with 13 bases between. The germline gives CDR1 SGDLS, CDR2 YYNGEE. The CDR3 runs 15 residues. As DNA, the CDR3 is TGTGCCAGCAGCGCTGCGAAGACAGGGAACACTGAAGCTTTCTTT. It codes for CASSAAKTGNTEAFF.

The V and J genes are TRBV10-3 and TRBJ1-3; TRBD1 aligns across 10 bases. This CDR3 spans 16 amino acids. The germline V gene encodes CDR1 ENHRY and CDR2 SYGVKD. The V and J ends lost 4 bases and 2 bases, in that order; junction bases with no gene match: 5. The CDR3 nucleotides read TGTGCCATCAGTGCCCCCGGACAGGGGGCTGGAAACACCATATATTTT. Protein: CAISAPGQGAGNTIYF.

Only a few counts were recorded for this clonotype. The chain uses TRBV28 and TRBJ2-4, with a possible D match to TRBD1 (5 bases). The germline CDR1 and CDR2 sequences are MDHEN and SYDVKM. V was pared by 5 bases and J by 0 bases, with 14 bases between. The CDR3 is made up of 16 amino acids. CDR3: CASSIPSGRAKNIQYF. The CDR3 region has the DNA TGTGCCAGCAGTATCCCCTCAGGGCGAGCCAAAAACATTCAGTACTTC.

In its sample, this clonotype was seen a few times. The chain uses TRBV6-1 and TRBJ2-4; D is unresolved. The CDR3 has 13 amino acids. Per germline, CDR1 MNHNS and CDR2 SASEGT. Trimming removed 6 bases from V and 9 bases from J, with 15 bases in between. The CDR3 nucleotides read TGTGCCAGCAGGGCACAAGGGTATTCCATTCAGTACTTC. Its translation is CASRAQGYSIQYF.

This clonotype was detected only a few times. The chain employs TRBV4-1 and TRBJ1-4; 7 nucleotides line up with TRBD1. The CDR3 contains 17 residues. V gave up 0 bases and J gave up 3 bases; unmatched junction bases: 7. Germline loops: CDR1 MGHRA, CDR2 YSYEKL. Here the CDR3 DNA reads TGCGCCAGCAGCCAAGAACGGCAGGGGGGAGCTAATGAAAAACTGTTTTTT. Residues: CASSQERQGGANEKLFF.

This clonotype was seen a handful of times. The V and J genes are TRBV29-1 and TRBJ1-1, with unresolved D. The CDR3 loop spans 13 amino acids. The germline V and J ends were trimmed by 4 bases and 0 bases, with 9 bases remaining between them. Germline assignment: CDR1 SQVTM and CDR2 ANQGSEA. The CDR3 protein is CSVALLMNTEAFF. DNA for the CDR3: TGCAGCGTTGCCCTACTGATGAACACTGAAGCTTTCTTT.

In this sample, this clonotype turned up a few times. The rearrangement uses TRBV20-1 and TRBJ2-6; D gene unclear. CDR1 DFQATT and CDR2 SNEGSKA come from the germline V gene (reference sequence). V lost 0 bases, J lost 0 bases, and 6 bases lay in between. CDR3 length: 15 amino acids. Here the CDR3 DNA reads TGCAGTGCTAGAGATCCCACCTCTGGGGCCAACGTCCTGACTTTC. It codes for CSARDPTSGANVLTF.

This clonotype was observed many times. The chain has TRBV7-9 and TRBJ2-7; 7 bases align to TRBD1. The CDR3 extends over 14 amino acids. Germline V gene lookup returns CDR1 SEHNR and CDR2 FQNEAQ (reference sequence). V shed 5 bases and J 2 bases; nucleotides not matched to a gene: 6. Here the CDR3 DNA reads TGTGCCAGCAGCCTAGGGACAGAGACCTACGAGCAGTACTTC. It yields the protein CASSLGTETYEQYF.

As to this clonotype: A much larger clone lies one base from this, so it may be a read error. The chain employs TRBV12-5 and TRBJ1-1; D gene ambiguous. This CDR3 has 13 amino acids. Germline assignment: CDR1 LGHNT and CDR2 FRNRAP. CDR3 nucleotides: TGTGCTAGTGGGATCCAAGGGTTCACTGGAGCTTTCTTT. Translated: CASGIQGFTGAFF. Full variable domain (outside the CDR3, taken from reference TRBV12-5 and TRBJ1-1): DARVTQTPRHKVTEMGQEVTMRCQPILGHNTVFWYRQTMMQGLELLAYFRNRAPLDDSGMPKDRFSAEMPDATLATLKIQPSEPRDSAVYFCASGIQGFTGAFFGQGTRLTVV.

This clonotype has just a few counts. The chain recombines TRBV29-1 with TRBJ2-7; TRBD1 matches at 8 bases. The CDR3 sequence is 15 residues long. Germline assignment: CDR1 SQVTM and CDR2 ANQGSEA. V lost 0 bases to trimming and J lost 6 bases; unmatched junction nucleotides: 10. The CDR3 DNA sequence: TGCAGCGTTGAAGACGGAGACAGGGGATGGGGCGAGCAGTACTTC. It specifies CSVEDGDRGWGEQYF.

This clonotype was seen more than once but under ten times. The chain carries TRBV27 and TRBJ1-6; D is uncertain. Germline-derived CDR1 and CDR2 are MNHEY and SMNVEV (reference sequence). Deletions cut 4 bases from V and 3 bases from J, with 1 base between. The CDR3 has 12 residues. The DNA for the CDR3 is TGTGCCAGCAGTTACTATAATTCACCCCTCCACTTT. Its translation: CASSYYNSPLHF.

This clonotype was seen at least ten times. V usage is TRBV5-4 and J usage is TRBJ1-5; D perhaps matches TRBD1 (6 bases). V gave up 2 bases and J gave up 5 bases, with 11 bases separating them. Germline assignment: CDR1 SGHNT and CDR2 YYREEE (reference sequence). The CDR3 is made up of 14 amino acids. The CDR3 sequence: CASSLQGGDQPQHF. CDR3 in DNA: TGTGCCAGCAGCTTACAGGGCGGGGATCAGCCCCAGCATTTT.

This clonotype was found a few times. V usage is TRBV12-3 or TRBV12-4 and J usage is TRBJ2-5; 7 bases are shared with TRBD1. Trimming at V came to 6 bases and at J to 5 bases, leaving 6 bases not matched to a gene. This CDR3 contains 13 residues. CDR3 in DNA: TGTGCCAGCAGAATAGGGGGCTCGGAGACCCAGTACTTC. Translation gives CASRIGGSETQYF.

As concerns this clonotype: With only one base between it and a far larger clone, this is likely a read error. The chain is built from TRBV7-6 and TRBJ2-6; no clear D gene. With 0 bases removed from V and 6 bases from J, the gap between germline ends came to 3 bases. The V gene's germline CDR1 is SGHVS and CDR2 FNYEAQ. The CDR3 extends over 13 amino acids. The CDR3 is CASSLAVANVLTF. As DNA, the CDR3 is TGTGCCAGCAGCTTAGCTGTGGCCAACGTCCTGACTTTC.

This clonotype was seen only a few times. CDR3 bases: TGTGCCAGCAAAAAAGTCAGGGGGAGTGGCTATGGCTACACCTTC. Its translation: CASKKVRGSGYGYTF. The chain uses TRBV6-5 and TRBJ1-2; 7 nucleotides agree with TRBD1. CDR3 size: 15 residues. Germline CDR1 MNHEY, CDR2 SVGAGI. Unmatched junction bases numbered 12, after V lost 7 bases and J lost 4 bases.

There are many counts of this clonotype. The chain is built from TRBV6-6 and TRBJ1-2; 9 bases fit TRBD1. V lost 5 bases, J lost 6 bases, and 7 bases stayed unmatched. The germline V gene encodes CDR1 MNHNY and CDR2 SVGAGI (reference sequence). The CDR3 length is 14 residues. CDR3 loop: CASSPHGQGNGYTF. DNA of the CDR3: TGTGCCAGCAGTCCCCACGGACAGGGGAATGGCTACACCTTC.

At least ten counts were recorded for this clonotype. The J gene is TRBJ2-7, the V gene TRBV9; TRBD1 might be the D (5 bases). CDR1 and CDR2 (germline): SGDLS, YYNGEE. The germline V and J ends were trimmed by 4 bases and 3 bases, with 11 bases remaining between them. The CDR3 sequence is 13 residues long. CDR3 nucleotide sequence: TGTGCCAGCAGCCCGGACACAAACTACGAGCAGTACTTC. Protein product: CASSPDTNYEQYF.

This clonotype was seen repeatedly, ten times or more. V is TRBV29-1 and J is TRBJ1-4, with TRBD1 matching 12 bases. With V trimmed by 0 bases and J by 10 bases, 6 bases remained unmatched. The V gene's germline CDR1 is SQVTM and CDR2 ANQGSEA. This CDR3 has 15 residues. In DNA, the CDR3 is TGCAGCGTTGAAGATCGGGGACAGGGGGCGGCAAAACTGTTTTTT. Protein sequence: CSVEDRGQGAAKLFF.

In its sample, this clonotype was seen many times. CDR3 coding DNA: TGCGCCAGCAGCTTGTCAACGGGAGCGGCGGCAGATACGCAGTATTTT. The encoded protein is CASSLSTGAAADTQYF. The rearrangement links TRBV5-1 to TRBJ2-3; tentative D call: TRBD2 (6 bases). CDR3 length: 16 residues. Trimming pared 1 base from V and 4 bases from J, leaving 16 bases between. Germline CDR1 and CDR2: SGHRS and YFSETQ.